What follows are 30 T cell receptor beta chains derived from one specimen sequenced in a study of T cell responses to AZD1222 COVID-19 vaccine. Sequencing was performed with immunoSEQ multiplex PCR; in TCRdb, only in-frame clones are kept and a portion is missing. Of around 92,000 clones listed, just over 85% are singletons. The starting material was peripheral blood, obtained on day 0 of AZD1222 vaccination. The receptors here all came from an adult in good health.

The chain couples TRBV5-1 to TRBJ2-2; TRBD1 or TRBD2 may be the D gene (6 bases each). This CDR3 contains 18 residues. The V end lost 0 bases, the J end lost 1 base, and 16 bases lay between the germline ends. CDR1 and CDR2 from the germline V gene are SGHRS and YFSETQ. CDR3 in amino acids: CASSLALGGLMNTGELFF. DNA of the CDR3: TGCGCCAGCAGCTTGGCGCTGGGGGGCCTCATGAACACCGGGGAGCTGTTTTTT.

The J gene is TRBJ1-2, the V gene TRBV19; the match to TRBD1 covers 8 bases. CDR1 LNHDA and CDR2 SQIVND come from the germline V gene (reference sequence). V lost 6 bases, J lost 2 bases, and 8 bases stayed unmatched. This CDR3 spans 15 amino acids. CDR3 DNA: TGTGCCAGTAGCACACAGGGGGGATTGAACTATGGCTACACCTTC. It translates to CASSTQGGLNYGYTF.

The chain is built from TRBV5-6 and TRBJ1-1; D may be TRBD1 (5 bases). The germline CDR1 and CDR2 sequences are SGHDT and YYEEEE. With 0 bases removed from V and 2 bases from J, the gap between germline ends came to 8 bases. This CDR3 spans 14 amino acids. Here the CDR3 reads CASSLGGINTEAFF. CDR3 DNA sequence: TGTGCCAGCAGCTTGGGGGGGATAAACACTGAAGCTTTCTTT.

This rearrangement joins TRBV9 to TRBJ2-3; tentatively, D is TRBD1 (6 bases). Per germline, CDR1 SGDLS and CDR2 YYNGEE. The CDR3 has 15 residues. V lost 0 bases and J 1 base, leaving 9 bases between the germline ends. The CDR3 loop reads CASSVEGVRTDTQYF. CDR3 sequence (DNA): TGTGCCAGCAGCGTAGAGGGGGTGCGCACAGATACGCAGTATTTT.

The chain links TRBV5-1 to TRBJ2-5; 8 bases line up with TRBD1. The CDR3 sequence is 15 residues long. Trimming removed 6 bases from V and 0 bases from J; junction bases left unmatched: 7. Germline CDR1 SGHRS, CDR2 YFSETQ. The CDR3 spells CASNLRQGNQETQYF. CDR3 bases: TGCGCCAGCAACCTACGACAGGGGAACCAAGAGACCCAGTACTTC.

This chain connects TRBV29-1 to TRBJ2-5, with D maybe TRBD1 (7 bases). The CDR3 is made up of 12 amino acids. Germline V gene sequence: CDR1 SQVTM, CDR2 ANQGSEA. Trimming cost V 5 bases and J 5 bases, with 12 bases left between them. The DNA for the CDR3 is TGCAGCGTTCAGGGGGGTGGGGAGACCCAGTACTTC. Its protein is CSVQGGGETQYF.

The chain joins TRBV3-1 (or the pseudogene TRBV3-2) to TRBJ1-4; D uncertain. CDR1 is LGHDT, CDR2 YNNKEL, per germline (reference sequence). The CDR3 extends over 13 amino acids. V lost 4 bases and J lost 6, with 9 bases in between. CDR3 DNA: TGTGCCAGCAGCCCAAAAGGAGATGAAAAACTGTTTTTT. It encodes CASSPKGDEKLFF.

The rearrangement links TRBV7-2 to TRBJ2-7; D is possibly TRBD2 (6 bases). V was cut by 4 bases and J by 5 bases, with 12 bases left in between. The V gene's germline CDR1 is SGHTA and CDR2 FQGNSA. This CDR3 has 13 residues. The CDR3 coding sequence is TGTGCCAGCAGCTCTCGAGGAGGGCACGAGCAGTACTTC. Translated: CASSSRGGHEQYF.

This chain connects TRBV18 to TRBJ2-7; TRBD2 might be the D (7 bases). The germline V gene has CDR1 KGHSH and CDR2 LQKENI. This CDR3 is 14 amino acids long. The V end was cut by 6 bases, the J end by 2 bases, with 14 bases between. This CDR3 is CASSPRGGTYEQYF. In DNA, the CDR3 is TGTGCCAGCTCGCCAAGGGGGGGTACCTACGAGCAGTACTTC.

The chain recombines TRBV10-1 with TRBJ2-5; 9 positions match TRBD2. The CDR3 length is 15 residues. Trimming took 6 bases from V and 3 from J; bases not matched to a gene: 8. CDR1 and CDR2 (germline): WNHNN, SYGVQD (reference sequence). CDR3 amino acids: CASSPRWTSEETQYF. The CDR3 bases are TGCGCCAGCAGCCCGAGATGGACTAGCGAAGAGACCCAGTACTTC.

The rearrangement joins TRBV3-1 (or the pseudogene TRBV3-2) to TRBJ1-1; weak D call: TRBD1 (6 bases). Trimming stripped 0 bases from V and 3 bases from J, with 17 bases between. This CDR3 has 17 residues. Germline CDR1 and CDR2: LGHDT and YNNKEL (reference sequence). The CDR3 here is CASSQDRPADRYTEAFF. CDR3 bases: TGTGCCAGCAGCCAAGATCGCCCCGCGGACAGATACACTGAAGCTTTCTTT.

The chain couples TRBV28 to TRBJ1-4; possible D gene TRBD1, 6 bases. Trimming left V 5 bases short and J 8 bases short, with 18 bases between. The germline gives CDR1 MDHEN, CDR2 SYDVKM. This CDR3 comprises 15 residues. In DNA form, the CDR3 reads TGTGCCAGCAGTCCAGCCCTAGGGACAAACGAAAAACTGTTTTTT. Translated: CASSPALGTNEKLFF.

The J gene is TRBJ2-2, the V gene TRBV4-2; tentatively, D is TRBD1 or TRBD2 (5 bases each). Germline lookup yields CDR1 LGHNA and CDR2 YNFKEQ. The length of the CDR3 is 15 residues. The germline V and J ends were trimmed by 0 bases and 3 bases, with 8 bases remaining between them. This chain's CDR3 is CASSQDGGDTGELFF. CDR3 DNA sequence: TGTGCCAGCAGCCAAGATGGGGGAGACACCGGGGAGCTGTTTTTT.

This rearrangement joins TRBV30 to TRBJ2-5; 11 bases are shared with TRBD2. From germline, CDR1 is GTSNPN and CDR2 SVGIG (reference sequence). Unmatched junction bases numbered 7, after V lost 2 bases and J lost 5 bases. CDR3 size: 15 residues. The CDR3 nucleotides are TGTGCCTGGAGTAGGGCTAGCGGGAGGTGGGAGACCCAGTACTTC. This sequence encodes CAWSRASGRWETQYF.

The chain employs TRBV7-2 and TRBJ2-3; 8 nucleotides agree with TRBD2. The CDR3 length is 14 residues. Losses at the gene ends were 5 bases for V and 6 bases for J; bases not matched to a gene: 7. Germline CDR1 is SGHTA and CDR2 is FQGNSA. The CDR3 is CASSPGLVFDTQYF. CDR3 nucleotide sequence: TGTGCCAGCAGCCCGGGACTAGTATTCGATACGCAGTATTTT.

The rearrangement links TRBV5-1 to TRBJ1-2, with D perhaps matching TRBD1 (6 bases). CDR3 length: 14 amino acids. Germline V CDR1 and CDR2: SGHRS, YFSETQ. Trimming removed 0 bases from V and 7 bases from J, with 13 bases in between. CDR3: CASSLDPGAVGYTF. The CDR3 DNA sequence: TGCGCCAGCAGCTTGGACCCGGGGGCTGTTGGCTACACCTTC.

The V gene is TRBV10-3, the J gene TRBJ1-1, with 8 bases that match TRBD1. J was trimmed by 7 bases and V by 10 bases; bases with no gene match: 11. CDR1 is ENHRY and CDR2 is SYGVKD in the germline V gene. This CDR3 is built from 13 residues. This CDR3 reads CANMGTGWVEAFF. CDR3 DNA: TGTGCCAACATGGGGACAGGCTGGGTTGAAGCTTTCTTT.

The chain recombines TRBV18 with TRBJ1-1, with no clear D. Germline V gene sequence: CDR1 KGHSH, CDR2 LQKENI. The CDR3 has 13 residues. Trimming took 3 bases from V and 1 from J, leaving 6 bases between them. The CDR3 DNA follows: TGTGCCAGCTCACCCACAGCGAACACTGAAGCTTTCTTT. Protein product: CASSPTANTEAFF.

V usage is TRBV19 and J usage is TRBJ2-2; 9 bases line up with TRBD1. This CDR3 has 16 amino acids. The V segment lost 10 bases and the J segment 4 bases; nucleotides outside the gene matches: 13. Germline-derived CDR1 and CDR2 are LNHDA and SQIVND (reference sequence). For the CDR3, the DNA is TGTGCCACGCGGCGTTGGGGACAGGGTAGCACCGGGGAGCTGTTTTTT. This encodes CATRRWGQGSTGELFF. Using reference TRBV19 and TRBJ2-2 for the parts outside the CDR3, the full variable domain is DGGITQSPKYLFRKEGQNVTLSCEQNLNHDAMYWYRQDPGQGLRLIYYSQIVNDFQKGDIAEGYSVSREKKESFPLTVTSAQKNPTAFYLCATRRWGQGSTGELFFGEGSRLTVL.

The genes are TRBV5-1 and TRBJ2-1; 12 bases align to TRBD2. Germline assignment: CDR1 SGHRS and CDR2 YFSETQ. With V trimmed by 0 bases and J by 9 bases, 1 base remained unmatched. This CDR3 comprises 14 residues. In DNA, the CDR3 is TGCGCCAGCAGCTTGGTACTAGCGGGAGGTGAGCAGTTCTTC. This encodes CASSLVLAGGEQFF. Supplemented by reference TRBV5-1 and TRBJ2-1, the full variable domain reads KAGVTQTPRYLIKTRGQQVTLSCSPISGHRSVSWYQQTPGQGLQFLFEYFSETQRNKGNFPGRFSGRQFSNSRSEMNVSTLELGDSALYLCASSLVLAGGEQFFGPGTRLTVL.

This chain joins TRBV5-1 and TRBJ2-5, with 7 bases lining up with TRBD1. The germline V gene encodes CDR1 SGHRS and CDR2 YFSETQ. The V and J ends lost 3 bases and 2 bases, in that order; junction bases with no gene match: 4. This CDR3 has 14 amino acids. The CDR3 nucleotides read TGCGCCAGCAGCTGGGGGACAGTACAAGAGACCCAGTACTTC. This gives the protein CASSWGTVQETQYF.

This sequence joins TRBV15 and TRBJ1-4, with 7 nucleotides matching TRBD1. The CDR3 length is 17 residues. After removal of 4 bases from V and 8 bases from J, the junction contained 16 bases not matched to a gene. Germline V gene lookup returns CDR1 LNHNV and CDR2 YYDKDF (reference sequence). The CDR3 nucleotides are TGTGCCACCAGCAAAACGAGGACAGGAACAAAAGGGGAAAAACTGTTTTTT. Its translation: CATSKTRTGTKGEKLFF. Variable domain in full (rest from reference TRBV15 and TRBJ1-4): DAMVIQNPRYQVTQFGKPVTLSCSQTLNHNVMYWYQQKSSQAPKLLFHYYDKDFNNEADTPDNFQSRRPNTSFCFLDIRSPGLGDTAMYLCATSKTRTGTKGEKLFFGSGTQLSVL.

The chain carries TRBV7-8 and TRBJ2-7, with D hard to call. Germline lookup yields CDR1 SGHVS and CDR2 FQNEAQ. The CDR3 has 13 residues. V shed 4 bases and J shed 2 bases, with 9 bases lying between them. DNA for the CDR3: TGTGCCAGCAGCTCGCCCCTTACCTACGAGCAGTACTTC. Amino acids: CASSSPLTYEQYF.

CDR3 bases: TGTGCCAGCAGCCAAGATGCGTACTTC. Its translation is CASSQDAYF. V gene TRBV3-1 (or the pseudogene TRBV3-2) combines with J gene TRBJ2-7; D uncertain. Germline CDR1 reads LGHDT; CDR2 reads YNNKEL (reference sequence). The CDR3 is 9 amino acids. Trimming removed 0 bases from V and 12 bases from J, with 3 bases in between.

The chain has TRBV7-2 and TRBJ2-7; TRBD1 matches at 7 bases. V was pared by 6 bases and J by 2 bases, with 10 bases of the junction left unmatched. The CDR3 contains 15 residues. Per the germline V gene, CDR1 is SGHTA and CDR2 is FQGNSA. CDR3 sequence (DNA): TGTGCCAGCAGTTTTACAGGGGAAGGGACCTACGAGCAGTACTTC. Translating gives CASSFTGEGTYEQYF.

The genes are TRBV10-3 and TRBJ2-5; TRBD2 is a possible D gene (5 bases). The CDR3 covers 13 residues. Per germline, CDR1 ENHRY and CDR2 SYGVKD. V lost 4 bases, J lost 5 bases, and 11 bases lay in between. The CDR3 is CAISGRGDETQYF. The CDR3 DNA is TGTGCCATCAGTGGCCGGGGAGACGAGACCCAGTACTTC.

This clone has only a few counts. The CDR3 sequence: CSGATGRTSYNEQFF. The CDR3, as DNA: TGCAGCGGCGCCACAGGGCGTACATCCTACAATGAGCAGTTCTTC. The chain employs TRBV29-1 and TRBJ2-1; D may be TRBD1 (6 bases). V was trimmed by 7 bases and J by 1 base, leaving 17 bases between them. The CDR3 has 15 amino acids. Per the germline V gene, CDR1 is SQVTM and CDR2 is ANQGSEA.

V gene TRBV7-9 combines with J gene TRBJ2-3; 8 positions agree with TRBD1. Germline V gene lookup returns CDR1 SEHNR and CDR2 FQNEAQ (reference sequence). With V trimmed by 4 bases and J by 0 bases, 6 bases remained unmatched. The CDR3 consists of 16 residues. CDR3 sequence: CASSSFQGASTDTQYF. The CDR3 DNA follows: TGTGCCAGCAGCTCATTCCAGGGGGCGAGCACAGATACGCAGTATTTT.

The chain carries TRBV5-6 and TRBJ2-1, with 7 bases fitting TRBD2. Germline V CDR1 and CDR2: SGHDT, YYEEEE. With 1 base clipped from V and 4 bases from J, the junction kept 5 bases outside the gene matches. This CDR3 contains 15 residues. Here the CDR3 DNA reads TGTGCCAGCAGCTTGTCCGCTAGCGGTTACAATGAGCAGTTCTTC. It specifies CASSLSASGYNEQFF.

This chain uses TRBV7-2 with TRBJ2-7; 10 nucleotides match TRBD2. Germline-derived CDR1 and CDR2 are SGHTA and FQGNSA. The trim removed 5 bases at V and 3 bases at J, leaving 10 bases unmatched. The CDR3 consists of 16 residues. CDR3 in DNA: TGTGCCAGCAGCCCTACCCTAGCGGGGGCCCTCTACGAGCAGTACTTC. Residues: CASSPTLAGALYEQYF.